These 18 T cell receptor beta chains share one sample of origin, sequenced in a study of glioma-infiltrating T cells after dendritic cell vaccination. This sample's time point: after dendritic cell vaccination, including at tumor progression/relapse. Assay used: immunoSEQ multiplex PCR; TCRdb lists only in-frame clones, some missing. The sample includes approximately 85,000 clones, 75% to 90% seen only once; the top ten take about 9.3%. Sequences were derived from blood, sampled after dendritic cell vaccination. The receptors were gathered from a human donor with glioblastoma.

DNA of the CDR3: TGTGCCAGCAGCCTAGACTCGGGACTAGCCCCATACGAGCAGTACTTC. As protein: CASSLDSGLAPYEQYF. This chain joins TRBV7-9 and TRBJ2-7; TRBD2 matches at 9 bases. Germline loops: CDR1 SEHNR, CDR2 FQNEAQ (reference sequence). CDR3 size: 16 residues. Trimming removed 5 bases from V and 4 bases from J; junction bases left unmatched: 12.

The table lists this clone with a few counts. V is TRBV6-1 and J is TRBJ1-3; TRBD1 aligns across 7 bases. Trimming at V came to 6 bases and at J to 0 bases, leaving 5 bases not matched to a gene. The germline V gene has CDR1 MNHNS and CDR2 SASEGT. The CDR3 extends over 15 amino acids. The CDR3 DNA follows: TGTGCCAGCAGCGAGAGACAGGGCTCTGGAAACACCATATATTTT. Translated, it gives CASSERQGSGNTIYF.

A single count supports this clone. The genes are TRBV14 and TRBJ2-7, with D tentatively TRBD2 (5 bases). Germline V lookup: CDR1 SGHDN, CDR2 FVKESK. The CDR3 extends over 15 amino acids. The V gene lost 1 base and the J gene lost 0 bases, with 10 bases spanning the gap. The CDR3 DNA reads as TGTGCCAGCAGCCAAGTCCCGGGAAGCTCCTACGAGCAGTACTTC. Translation gives CASSQVPGSSYEQYF.

The chain combines TRBV7-9 with TRBJ2-2, with D perhaps matching TRBD2 (5 bases). This CDR3 is 16 amino acids long. The germline gives CDR1 SEHNR, CDR2 FQNEAQ (reference sequence). Trimming removed 10 bases at V and 5 bases at J, with 23 bases between. The CDR3 reads CATPLGPGLKTGELFF. The CDR3 DNA reads as TGTGCCACTCCTCTGGGCCCAGGACTGAAGACCGGGGAGCTGTTTTTT.

The chain combines TRBV7-9 with TRBJ2-2; D might be TRBD2 (6 bases). Trimming removed 6 bases at V and 6 bases at J, with 20 bases between. There are 16 residues in the CDR3. Germline assignment: CDR1 SEHNR and CDR2 FQNEAQ (reference sequence). CDR3 region: CASRESANRRAGELFF. The CDR3 bases are TGTGCCAGCAGGGAGTCGGCCAACCGGAGGGCCGGGGAGCTGTTTTTT.

The gene calls are TRBV7-9 and TRBJ2-6, with 8 bases aligning to TRBD1. The germline V gene encodes CDR1 SEHNR and CDR2 FQNEAQ (reference sequence). CDR3 length equals 17 residues. The V gene end was trimmed by 2 bases and the J gene end by 0 bases; junction bases not matched to a gene: 3. CDR3 amino acids: CASSLLQGGSGANVLTF. CDR3 nucleotide sequence: TGTGCCAGCAGCTTATTACAGGGGGGCTCTGGGGCCAACGTCCTGACTTTC.

This clone rates as medium-sized (0.01 to 0.1%). The chain is built from TRBV10-2 and TRBJ2-7, with 8 bases identical to TRBD2. J gave up 2 bases and V 4 bases, and 1 base lay outside the gene matches. The CDR3 is 13 amino acids. Germline V gene sequence: CDR1 WSHSY, CDR2 SAAADI. CDR3 loop: CASSVGLAYEQYF. DNA of the CDR3: TGCGCCAGCAGTGTGGGACTAGCCTACGAGCAGTACTTC.

This rearrangement joins TRBV7-2 to TRBJ2-1; 9 nucleotides line up with TRBD2. CDR1 is SGHTA, CDR2 FQGNSA, per germline. V shed 0 bases and J 8 bases; nucleotides not matched to a gene: 8. CDR3 size: 16 residues. In DNA, the CDR3 is TGTGCCAGCAGCTTAGCGGGACTAGCTCCCGTCGATGAGCAGTTCTTC. Translation gives CASSLAGLAPVDEQFF.

The chain joins TRBV7-2 to TRBJ2-3; tentatively, D is TRBD1 (5 bases). Germline CDR1 is SGHTA and CDR2 is FQGNSA. V was shortened by 3 bases and J by 0 bases, with 10 bases between the two germline ends. CDR3 length: 15 amino acids. CDR3 protein: CASSLVGASTDTQYF. CDR3 sequence (DNA): TGTGCCAGCAGCTTGGTAGGGGCTAGCACAGATACGCAGTATTTT.

The chain uses TRBV5-6 and TRBJ2-2; D is undetermined. V was clipped by 1 base and J by 0 bases, with 10 bases between them. Germline CDR1 and CDR2: SGHDT and YYEEEE. The CDR3 covers 16 residues. The CDR3 coding sequence is TGTGCCAGCAGCTTGTTTCCGGGTACGAACACCGGGGAGCTGTTTTTT. The encoded protein is CASSLFPGTNTGELFF. Based on the CDR3 plus reference TRBV5-6 and TRBJ2-2, the full variable domain is DAGVTQSPTHLIKTRGQQVTLRCSPKSGHDTVSWYQQALGQGPQFIFQYYEEEERQRGNFPDRFSGHQFPNYSSELNVNALLLGDSALYLCASSLFPGTNTGELFFGEGSRLTVL.

The chain has TRBV18 and TRBJ2-7; TRBD1 matches at 7 bases. Per germline, CDR1 KGHSH and CDR2 LQKENI. Trimming cost V 3 bases and J 5 bases; bases outside gene matches: 7. The CDR3 is made up of 14 amino acids. The CDR3 region has the DNA TGTGCCAGCTCACCGGGACAGTCTGGCGACGAGCAGTACTTC. Residues: CASSPGQSGDEQYF.

J is TRBJ1-2 and V is TRBV27, with D unclear. The germline V and J ends were trimmed by 6 bases and 5 bases, with 16 bases remaining between them. The CDR3 is 14 residues long. CDR1 is MNHEY and CDR2 is SMNVEV in the germline V gene (reference sequence). CDR3: CASSSRAEGYGYTF. CDR3 DNA: TGTGCCAGCAGCTCGAGGGCAGAAGGTTATGGCTACACCTTC.

The chain uses TRBV9 and TRBJ2-5, with 7 bases matching TRBD2. With V trimmed by 0 bases and J by 2 bases, 7 bases remained unmatched. Germline loops: CDR1 SGDLS, CDR2 YYNGEE. This CDR3 spans 16 amino acids. CDR3: CASSVDGGGTQETQYF. The CDR3 coding sequence is TGTGCCAGCAGCGTAGATGGGGGGGGAACACAAGAGACCCAGTACTTC.

This chain uses TRBV6-1 with TRBJ1-5; D perhaps matches TRBD1 (6 bases). This CDR3 spans 14 amino acids. The ends were cut back, 8 bases at V and 9 bases at J, with 20 bases in the middle. Germline V gene lookup returns CDR1 MNHNS and CDR2 SASEGT. The CDR3: CASEVADRLSPQHF. CDR3 coding DNA: TGTGCCAGCGAAGTGGCCGACAGGCTATCGCCCCAGCATTTT.

This chain connects TRBV15 to TRBJ2-7; 8 bases are a match to TRBD1. The V and J ends lost 3 bases and 4 bases, in that order; junction bases with no gene match: 5. CDR1 and CDR2 from the germline V gene are LNHNV and YYDKDF (reference sequence). The CDR3 loop spans 14 amino acids. The CDR3 region is CATSRDRDAYEQYF. In nucleotides, the CDR3 is TGTGCCACCAGCAGGGACAGGGATGCATACGAGCAGTACTTC.

The rearrangement uses TRBV14 and TRBJ1-6; D not certain. This CDR3 region has 19 residues. The V gene lost 1 base and the J gene lost 0 bases, with 16 bases spanning the gap. Germline values: CDR1 SGHDN, CDR2 FVKESK. The CDR3, as DNA: TGTGCCAGCAGCCAAGGAAGGCCCGTGGGGAGCTCCTATAATTCACCCCTCCACTTT. Its translation: CASSQGRPVGSSYNSPLHF.

J is TRBJ2-2 and V is TRBV7-3; tentative D call: TRBD1 (6 bases). The V and J ends lost 5 bases and 6 bases respectively, with 16 bases between them. Germline-derived CDR1 and CDR2 are SGHTA and FQGTGA. This CDR3 comprises 15 residues. The CDR3 is CASSPQGPTPGELFF. Written as DNA, the CDR3 is TGTGCCAGCAGCCCACAGGGACCCACCCCCGGGGAGCTGTTTTTT. The full variable domain, with the rest looked up from reference TRBV7-3 and TRBJ2-2, is GAGVSQTPSNKVTEKGKYVELRCDPISGHTALYWYRQSLGQGPEFLIYFQGTGAADDSGLPNDRFFAVRPEGSVSTLKIQRTERGDSAVYLCASSPQGPTPGELFFGEGSRLTVL.

This clone was observed a few times. The CDR3 is CASSLTGGSYNEQFF. CDR3 coding DNA: TGCGCCAGCAGCCTAACAGGGGGCTCCTACAATGAGCAGTTCTTC. J is TRBJ2-1 and V is TRBV4-3, with 8 nucleotides matching TRBD1. Germline CDR1 reads LGHNA; CDR2 reads YSLEER. With V trimmed by 4 bases and J by 0 bases, 2 bases remained unmatched. CDR3 length equals 15 residues.